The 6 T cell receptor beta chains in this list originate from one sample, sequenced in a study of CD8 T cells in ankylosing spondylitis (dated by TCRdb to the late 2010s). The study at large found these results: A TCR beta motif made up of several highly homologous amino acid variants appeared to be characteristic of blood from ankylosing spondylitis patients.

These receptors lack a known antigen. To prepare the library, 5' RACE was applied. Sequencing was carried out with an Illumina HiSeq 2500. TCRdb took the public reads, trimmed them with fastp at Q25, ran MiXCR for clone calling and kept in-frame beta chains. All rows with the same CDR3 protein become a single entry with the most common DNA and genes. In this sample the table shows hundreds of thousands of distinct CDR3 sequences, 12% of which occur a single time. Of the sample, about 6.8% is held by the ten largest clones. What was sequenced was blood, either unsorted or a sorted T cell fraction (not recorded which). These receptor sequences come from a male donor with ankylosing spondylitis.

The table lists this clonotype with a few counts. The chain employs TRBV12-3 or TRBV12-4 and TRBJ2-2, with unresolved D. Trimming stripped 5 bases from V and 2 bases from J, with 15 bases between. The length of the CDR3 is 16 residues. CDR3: CASSPGRRLNTGELFF. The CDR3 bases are TGTGCCAGCAGTCCCGGGCGGCGTTTAAACACCGGGGAGCTGTTTTTT.

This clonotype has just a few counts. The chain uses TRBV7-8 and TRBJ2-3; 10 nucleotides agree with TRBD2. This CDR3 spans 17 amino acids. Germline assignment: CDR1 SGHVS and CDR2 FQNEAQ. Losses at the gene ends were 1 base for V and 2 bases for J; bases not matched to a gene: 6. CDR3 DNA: TGTGCCAGCAGCTTAGGCCGGACTAGCGGAATCACAGATACGCAGTATTTT. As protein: CASSLGRTSGITDTQYF.

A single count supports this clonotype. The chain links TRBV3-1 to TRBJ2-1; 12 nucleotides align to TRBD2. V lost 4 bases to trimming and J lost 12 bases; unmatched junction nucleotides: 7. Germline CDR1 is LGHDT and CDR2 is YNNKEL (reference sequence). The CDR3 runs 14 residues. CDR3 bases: TGTGCCAGCAGCCCAACTAGCGGGGGGACTGGGCAGTTCTTC. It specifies CASSPTSGGTGQFF.

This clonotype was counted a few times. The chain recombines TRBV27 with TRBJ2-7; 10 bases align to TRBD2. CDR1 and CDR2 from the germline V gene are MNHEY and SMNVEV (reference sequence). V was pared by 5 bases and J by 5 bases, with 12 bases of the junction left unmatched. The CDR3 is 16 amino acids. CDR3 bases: TGTGCCAGCAGTACCCTCAGACTAGCGGGTCTTGACGAGCAGTACTTC. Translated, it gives CASSTLRLAGLDEQYF.

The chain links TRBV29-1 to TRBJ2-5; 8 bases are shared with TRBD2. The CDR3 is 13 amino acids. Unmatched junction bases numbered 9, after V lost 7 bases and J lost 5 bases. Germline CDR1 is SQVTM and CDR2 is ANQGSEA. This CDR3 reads CSGGGFPQETQYF. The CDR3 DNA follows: TGCAGCGGCGGGGGGTTCCCGCAGGAGACCCAGTACTTC. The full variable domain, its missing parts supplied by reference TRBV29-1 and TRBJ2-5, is SAVISQKPSRDICQRGTSLTIQCQVDSQVTMMFWYRQQPGQSLTLIATANQGSEATYESGFVIDKFPISRPNLTFSTLTVSNMSPEDSSIYLCSGGGFPQETQYFGPGTRLLVL.

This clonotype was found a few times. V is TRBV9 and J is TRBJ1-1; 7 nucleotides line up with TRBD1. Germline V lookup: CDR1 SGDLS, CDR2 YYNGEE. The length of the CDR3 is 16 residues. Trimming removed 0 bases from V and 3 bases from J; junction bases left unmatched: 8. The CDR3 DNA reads TGTGCCAGCAGCGTAGTCGAGGACAGGTGGGACACTGAAGCTTTCTTT. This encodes CASSVVEDRWDTEAFF. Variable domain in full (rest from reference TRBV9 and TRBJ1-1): DSGVTQTPKHLITATGQRVTLRCSPRSGDLSVYWYQQSLDQGLQFLIQYYNGEERAKGNILERFSAQQFPDLHSELNLSSLELGDSALYFCASSVVEDRWDTEAFFGQGTRLTVV.